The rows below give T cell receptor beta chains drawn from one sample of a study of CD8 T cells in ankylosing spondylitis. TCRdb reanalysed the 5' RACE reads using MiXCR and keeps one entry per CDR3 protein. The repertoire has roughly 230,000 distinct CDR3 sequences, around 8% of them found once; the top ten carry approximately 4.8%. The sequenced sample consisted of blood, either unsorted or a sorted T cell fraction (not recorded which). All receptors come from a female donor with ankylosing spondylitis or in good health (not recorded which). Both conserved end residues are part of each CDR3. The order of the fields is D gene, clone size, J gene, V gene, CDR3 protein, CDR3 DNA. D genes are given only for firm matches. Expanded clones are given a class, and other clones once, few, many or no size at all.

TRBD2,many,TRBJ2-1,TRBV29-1,CSVDLGRAGDEQFF,TGCAGCGTTGACCTCGGGAGGGCCGGGGATGAGCAGTTCTTC
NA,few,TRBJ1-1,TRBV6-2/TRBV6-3,CASTVRGNTEAFF,TGTGCCAGCACCGTACGGGGGAACACTGAAGCTTTCTTT
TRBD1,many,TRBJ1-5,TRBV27,CASLEAPRDRDQPQHF,TGTGCCAGCCTCGAAGCCCCACGGGACAGGGATCAGCCCCAGCATTTT
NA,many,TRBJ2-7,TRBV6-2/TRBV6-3,CASSSLRREQYF,TGTGCCAGCAGTTCCCTTAGGCGTGAGCAGTACTTC
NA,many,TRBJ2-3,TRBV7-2,CASRPSGVGTDTQYF,TGTGCCAGCAGGCCATCGGGAGTGGGCACAGATACGCAGTATTTT
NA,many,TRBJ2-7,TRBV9,CASSVTGTSPREQYF,TGTGCCAGCAGCGTAACCGGGACTTCGCCCCGCGAGCAGTACTTC
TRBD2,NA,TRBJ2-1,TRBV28,CASSLLSGRVHEQFF,TGTGCCAGCAGTTTACTCAGCGGGAGGGTTCATGAGCAGTTCTTC
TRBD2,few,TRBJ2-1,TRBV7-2,CASSLDSGLARNEQFF,TGTGCCAGCAGCTTAGACAGCGGACTAGCCAGGAATGAGCAGTTCTTC
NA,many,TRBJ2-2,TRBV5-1,CASSENLNTGELFF,TGCGCCAGCAGCGAAAACTTGAACACCGGGGAGCTGTTTTTT
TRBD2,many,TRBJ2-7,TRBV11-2,CASSLNPSGSVEQYF,TGTGCCAGCAGCTTGAATCCTAGCGGGAGTGTCGAGCAGTACTTC
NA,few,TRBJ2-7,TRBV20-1,CSASASGTPSLQYF,TGCAGTGCTAGCGCTTCCGGGACACCGTCTTTGCAGTACTTC
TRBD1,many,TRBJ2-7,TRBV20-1,CSARDPDRGTYEQYF,TGCAGTGCTAGAGATCCGGACAGGGGGACCTACGAGCAGTACTTC
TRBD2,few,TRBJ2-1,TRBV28,CASAGAPTYNEQFF,TGTGCCAGCGCGGGAGCTCCGACCTACAATGAGCAGTTCTTC
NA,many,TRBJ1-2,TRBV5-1,CASSLGGRNNYGYTF,TGCGCCAGCAGCTTGGGGGGCCGTAATAACTATGGCTACACCTTC
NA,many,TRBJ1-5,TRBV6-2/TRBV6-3,CASSSLPQGRHQPQHF,TGTGCCAGCAGTTCCCTCCCACAGGGTAGGCATCAGCCCCAGCATTTT
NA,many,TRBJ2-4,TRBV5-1,CASSLKEGIQYF,TGCGCCAGCTCCCTCAAGGAAGGGATTCAGTACTTC
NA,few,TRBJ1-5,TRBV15,CDILGGHTHDALCSNQPQHF,TGTGACATCTTGGGGGGCCACACTCATGATGCACTGTGTAGCAATCAGCCCCAGCATTTT